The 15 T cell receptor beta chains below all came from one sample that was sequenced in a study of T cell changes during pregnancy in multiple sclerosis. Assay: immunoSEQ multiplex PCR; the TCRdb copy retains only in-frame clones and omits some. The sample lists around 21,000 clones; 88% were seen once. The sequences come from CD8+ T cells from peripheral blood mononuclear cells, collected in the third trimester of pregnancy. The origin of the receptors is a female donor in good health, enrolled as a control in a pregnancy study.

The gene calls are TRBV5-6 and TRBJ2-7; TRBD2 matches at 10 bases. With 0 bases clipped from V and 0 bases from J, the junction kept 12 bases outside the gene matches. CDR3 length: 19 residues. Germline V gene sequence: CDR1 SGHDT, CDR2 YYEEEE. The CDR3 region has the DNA TGTGCCAGCAGCTTGGGGAAGCGGGAGGGCCGCCTAAGCTCCTACGAGCAGTACTTC. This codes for CASSLGKREGRLSSYEQYF.

The DNA of the CDR3 is TGTGCCAGCAGTGAGACGGGACAGAGCTCCTACGAGCAGTACTTC. Amino acid sequence: CASSETGQSSYEQYF. The gene calls are TRBV6-4 and TRBJ2-7; TRBD1 matches at 7 bases. Germline V gene sequence: CDR1 MRHNA, CDR2 SNTAGT. V was clipped by 3 bases and J by 0 bases; unmatched bases: 5. The CDR3 contains 15 residues.

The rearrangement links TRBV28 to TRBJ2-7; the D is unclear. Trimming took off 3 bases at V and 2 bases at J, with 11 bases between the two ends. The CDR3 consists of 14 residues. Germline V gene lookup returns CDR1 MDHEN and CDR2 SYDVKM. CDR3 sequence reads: CASSFVQSTYEQYF. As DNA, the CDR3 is TGTGCCAGCAGTTTCGTCCAGTCAACCTACGAGCAGTACTTC.

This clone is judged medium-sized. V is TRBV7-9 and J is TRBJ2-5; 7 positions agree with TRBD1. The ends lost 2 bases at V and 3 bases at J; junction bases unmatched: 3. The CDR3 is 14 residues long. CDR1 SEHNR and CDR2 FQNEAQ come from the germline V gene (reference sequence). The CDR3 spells CASSLSGQKETQYF. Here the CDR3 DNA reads TGTGCCAGCAGCTTATCGGGACAGAAAGAGACCCAGTACTTC.

The CDR3 loop reads CASSVVARGEQYF. The CDR3 DNA reads as TGTGCCAGCAGCGTAGTCGCTCGGGGCGAGCAGTACTTC. This chain joins TRBV9 and TRBJ2-7; the D gene is possibly TRBD2 (5 bases). Germline V gives CDR1 SGDLS, CDR2 YYNGEE. The V gene lost 0 bases and the J gene lost 6 bases, with 10 bases spanning the gap. The length of the CDR3 is 13 residues. Variable domain in full (rest from reference TRBV9 and TRBJ2-7): DSGVTQTPKHLITATGQRVTLRCSPRSGDLSVYWYQQSLDQGLQFLIQYYNGEERAKGNILERFSAQQFPDLHSELNLSSLELGDSALYFCASSVVARGEQYFGPGTRLTVT.

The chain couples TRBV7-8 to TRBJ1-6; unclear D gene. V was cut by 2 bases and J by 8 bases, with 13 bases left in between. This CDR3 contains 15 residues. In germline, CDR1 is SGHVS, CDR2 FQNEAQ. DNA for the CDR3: TGTGCCAGCAGCTTACGGGCCGGGGATCATTCACCCCTCCACTTT. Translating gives CASSLRAGDHSPLHF.

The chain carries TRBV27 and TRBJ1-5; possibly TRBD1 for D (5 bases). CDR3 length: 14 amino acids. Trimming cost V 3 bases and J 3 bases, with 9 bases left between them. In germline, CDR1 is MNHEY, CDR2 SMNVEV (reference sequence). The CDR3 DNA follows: TGTGCCAGCAGTTTTAGGGGAAACAATCAGCCCCAGCATTTT. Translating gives CASSFRGNNQPQHF.

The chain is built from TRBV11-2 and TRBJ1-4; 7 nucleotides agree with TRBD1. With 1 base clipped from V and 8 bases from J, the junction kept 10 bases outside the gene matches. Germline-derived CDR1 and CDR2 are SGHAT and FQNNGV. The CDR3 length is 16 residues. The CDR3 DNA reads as TGTGCCAGCAGCTTAGGATACCAGGGGGGATGGGAAAAACTGTTTTTT. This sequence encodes CASSLGYQGGWEKLFF.

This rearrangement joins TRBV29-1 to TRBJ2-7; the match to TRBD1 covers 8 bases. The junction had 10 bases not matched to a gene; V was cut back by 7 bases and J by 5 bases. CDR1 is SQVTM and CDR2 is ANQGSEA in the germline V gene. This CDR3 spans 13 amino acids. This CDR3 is CSAGTGDSNEQYF. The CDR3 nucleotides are TGCAGCGCTGGGACAGGCGATAGTAACGAGCAGTACTTC.

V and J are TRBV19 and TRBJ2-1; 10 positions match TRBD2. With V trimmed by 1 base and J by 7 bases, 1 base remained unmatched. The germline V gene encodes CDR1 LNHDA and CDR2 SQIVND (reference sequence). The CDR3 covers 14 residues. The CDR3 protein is CASSIATSGNEQFF. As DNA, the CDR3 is TGTGCCAGTAGTATAGCGACTAGCGGGAATGAGCAGTTCTTC.

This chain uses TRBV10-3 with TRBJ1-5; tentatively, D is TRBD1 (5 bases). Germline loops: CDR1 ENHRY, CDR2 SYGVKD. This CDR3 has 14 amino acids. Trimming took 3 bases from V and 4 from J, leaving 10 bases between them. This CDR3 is CAISDRAENQPQHF. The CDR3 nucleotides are TGTGCCATCAGTGACAGGGCCGAGAATCAGCCCCAGCATTTT.

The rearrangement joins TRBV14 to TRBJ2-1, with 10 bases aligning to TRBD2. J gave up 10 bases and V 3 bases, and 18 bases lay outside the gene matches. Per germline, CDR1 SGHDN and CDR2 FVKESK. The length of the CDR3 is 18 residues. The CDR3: CASSHPGTSGVWGAEQFF. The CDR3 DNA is TGTGCCAGCAGCCACCCAGGAACTAGCGGGGTGTGGGGGGCCGAGCAGTTCTTC.

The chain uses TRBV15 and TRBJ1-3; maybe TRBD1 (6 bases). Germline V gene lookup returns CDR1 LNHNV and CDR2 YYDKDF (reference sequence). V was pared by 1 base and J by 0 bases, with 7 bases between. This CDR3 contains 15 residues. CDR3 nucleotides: TGTGCCACCAGCAGAGCGACAGGCTCTGGAAACACCATATATTTT. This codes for CATSRATGSGNTIYF.

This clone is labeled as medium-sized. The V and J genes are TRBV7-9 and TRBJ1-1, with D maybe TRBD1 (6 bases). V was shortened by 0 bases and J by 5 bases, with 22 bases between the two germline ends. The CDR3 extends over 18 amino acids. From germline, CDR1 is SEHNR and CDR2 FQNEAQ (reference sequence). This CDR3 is CASSLALGTGIDKTEAFF. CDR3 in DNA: TGTGCCAGCAGCTTAGCGCTCGGTACAGGGATCGATAAAACTGAAGCTTTCTTT. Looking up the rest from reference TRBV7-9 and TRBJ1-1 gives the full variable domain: DTGVSQNPRHKITKRGQNVTFRCDPISEHNRLYWYRQTLGQGPEFLTYFQNEAQLEKSRLLSDRFSAERPKGSFSTLEIQRTEQGDSAMYLCASSLALGTGIDKTEAFFGQGTRLTVV.

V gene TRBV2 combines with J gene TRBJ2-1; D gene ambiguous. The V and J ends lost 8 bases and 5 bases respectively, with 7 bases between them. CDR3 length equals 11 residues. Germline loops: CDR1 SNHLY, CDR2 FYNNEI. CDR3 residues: CASWANNEQFF. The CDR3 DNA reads TGTGCCAGCTGGGCAAACAATGAGCAGTTCTTC.